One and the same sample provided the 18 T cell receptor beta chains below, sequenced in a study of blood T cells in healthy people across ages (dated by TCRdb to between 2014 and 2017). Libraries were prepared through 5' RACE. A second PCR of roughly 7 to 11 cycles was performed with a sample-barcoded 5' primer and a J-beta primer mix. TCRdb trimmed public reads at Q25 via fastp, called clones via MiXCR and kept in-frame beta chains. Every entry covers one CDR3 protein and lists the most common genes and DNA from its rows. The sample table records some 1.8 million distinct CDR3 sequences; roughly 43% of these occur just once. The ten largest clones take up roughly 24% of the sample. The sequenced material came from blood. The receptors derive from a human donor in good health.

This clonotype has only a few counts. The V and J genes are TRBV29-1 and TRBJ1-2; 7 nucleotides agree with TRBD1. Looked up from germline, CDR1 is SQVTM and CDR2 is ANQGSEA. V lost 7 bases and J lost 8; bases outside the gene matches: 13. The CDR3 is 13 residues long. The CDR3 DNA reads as TGCAGCGCCCAGGGGAGGGGGCATCGCGGCTACACCTTC. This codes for CSAQGRGHRGYTF.

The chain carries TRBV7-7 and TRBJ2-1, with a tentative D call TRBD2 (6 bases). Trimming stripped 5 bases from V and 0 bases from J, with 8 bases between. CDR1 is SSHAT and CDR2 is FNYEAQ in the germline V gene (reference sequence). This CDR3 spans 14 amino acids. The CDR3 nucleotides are TGTGCCAGCAGCCAAGCGGGCTCCTACAATGAGCAGTTCTTC. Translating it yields CASSQAGSYNEQFF.

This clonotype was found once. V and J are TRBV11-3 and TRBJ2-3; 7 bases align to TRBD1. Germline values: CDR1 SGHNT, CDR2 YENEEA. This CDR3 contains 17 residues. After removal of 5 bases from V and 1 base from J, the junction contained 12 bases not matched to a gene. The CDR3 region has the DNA TGTGCCAGCAGCCCCCAAGGGACAGCCGCGGGCACAGATACGCAGTATTTT. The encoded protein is CASSPQGTAAGTDTQYF. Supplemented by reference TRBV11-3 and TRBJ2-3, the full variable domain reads EAGVVQSPRYKIIEKKQPVAFWCNPISGHNTLYWYLQNLGQGPELLIRYENEEAVDDSQLPKDRFSAERLKGVDSTLKIQPAELGDSAVYLCASSPQGTAAGTDTQYFGPGTRLTVL.

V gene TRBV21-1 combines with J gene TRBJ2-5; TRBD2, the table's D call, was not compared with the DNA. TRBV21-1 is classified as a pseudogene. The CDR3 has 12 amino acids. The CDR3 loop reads CASTGLTETQYF. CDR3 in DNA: TGTGCCAGCACGGGACTAACGGAGACCCAGTACTTC.

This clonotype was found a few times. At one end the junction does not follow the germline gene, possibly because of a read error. Here the CDR3 DNA reads TGCGCCAGCAGCCAAGACGACAGGGCTACCTATAATGAGCAGTTCTTC. Translating it yields CASSQDDRATYNEQFF. The rearrangement links TRBV4-3 to TRBJ2-1; 7 nucleotides match TRBD1. Germline values: CDR1 LGHNA, CDR2 YSLEER. The CDR3 sequence is 16 residues long.

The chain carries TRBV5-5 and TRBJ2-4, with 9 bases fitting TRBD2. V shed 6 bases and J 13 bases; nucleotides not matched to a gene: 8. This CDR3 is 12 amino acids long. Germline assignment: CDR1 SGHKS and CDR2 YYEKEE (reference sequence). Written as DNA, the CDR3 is TGTGCCAGCAAAACTCTAAGCGGGGGGCAGTACTTC. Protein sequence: CASKTLSGGQYF.

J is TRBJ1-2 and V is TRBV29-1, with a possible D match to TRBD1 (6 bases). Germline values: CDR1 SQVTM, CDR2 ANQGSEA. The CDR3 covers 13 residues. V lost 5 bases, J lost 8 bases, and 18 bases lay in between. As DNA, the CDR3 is TGCAGCGTTCGCGGGGGCAGCTCCTACGGCTACACCTTC. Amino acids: CSVRGGSSYGYTF.

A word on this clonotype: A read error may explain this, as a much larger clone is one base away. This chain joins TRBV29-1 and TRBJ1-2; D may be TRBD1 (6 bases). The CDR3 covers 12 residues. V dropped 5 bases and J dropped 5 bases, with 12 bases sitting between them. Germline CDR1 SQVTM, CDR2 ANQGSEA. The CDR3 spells CSVHRTAYGYTF. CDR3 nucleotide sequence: TGCAGCGTTCACCGGACAGCTTATGGCTACACCTTC.

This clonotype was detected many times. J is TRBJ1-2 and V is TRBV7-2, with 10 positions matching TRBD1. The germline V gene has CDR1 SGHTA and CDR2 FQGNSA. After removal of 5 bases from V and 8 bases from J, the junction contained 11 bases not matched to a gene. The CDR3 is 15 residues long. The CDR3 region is CASSRDGTGVYGYTF. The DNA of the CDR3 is TGTGCCAGCAGCAGAGACGGGACAGGGGTATACGGCTACACCTTC.

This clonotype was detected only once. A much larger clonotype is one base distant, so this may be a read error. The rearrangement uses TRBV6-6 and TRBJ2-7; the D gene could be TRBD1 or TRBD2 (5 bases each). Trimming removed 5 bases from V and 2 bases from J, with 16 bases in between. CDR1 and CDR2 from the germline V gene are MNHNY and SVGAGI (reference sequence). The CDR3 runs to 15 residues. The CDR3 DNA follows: TGTGCCAGCAGTGACCTAAGGGACGCCACCTACGAGCAGTACTTC. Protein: CASSDLRDATYEQYF.

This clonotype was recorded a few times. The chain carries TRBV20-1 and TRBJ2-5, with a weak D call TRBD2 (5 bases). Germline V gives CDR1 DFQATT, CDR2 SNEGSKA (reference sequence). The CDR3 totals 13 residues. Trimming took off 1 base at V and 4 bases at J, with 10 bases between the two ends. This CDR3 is CSARGGMGETQYF. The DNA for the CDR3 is TGCAGTGCTAGAGGAGGGATGGGAGAGACCCAGTACTTC.

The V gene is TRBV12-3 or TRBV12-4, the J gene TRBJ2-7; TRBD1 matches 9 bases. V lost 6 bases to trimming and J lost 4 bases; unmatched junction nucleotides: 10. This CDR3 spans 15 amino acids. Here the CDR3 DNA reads TGTGCCAGCAGCGAAGGGACAGGGTTCTTATACGAGCAGTACTTC. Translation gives CASSEGTGFLYEQYF.

This chain's CDR3 is CASILSVKGGRQPQHF. Written as DNA, the CDR3 is TGTGCCAGCATCCTATCTGTTAAGGGTGGGCGGCAGCCCCAGCATTTT. This sequence joins TRBV7-3 and TRBJ1-5; D not certain. Trimming cost V 7 bases and J 7 bases, with 23 bases left between them. From germline, CDR1 is SGHTA and CDR2 FQGTGA. The CDR3 extends over 16 amino acids.

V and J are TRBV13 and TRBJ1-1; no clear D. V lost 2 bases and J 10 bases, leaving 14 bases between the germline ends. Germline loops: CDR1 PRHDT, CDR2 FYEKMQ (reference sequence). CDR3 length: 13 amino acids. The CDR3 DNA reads TGTGCCAGCAGCTTACGGGGTCGGGAGGGAGCTTTCTTT. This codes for CASSLRGREGAFF.

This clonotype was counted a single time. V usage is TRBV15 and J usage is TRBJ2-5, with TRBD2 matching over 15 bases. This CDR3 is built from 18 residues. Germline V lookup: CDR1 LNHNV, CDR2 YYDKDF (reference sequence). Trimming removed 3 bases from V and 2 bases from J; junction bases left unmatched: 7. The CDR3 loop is CATSSFGLAGGWQETQYF. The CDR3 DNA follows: TGTGCCACCAGCAGTTTCGGACTAGCGGGGGGGTGGCAAGAGACCCAGTACTTC.

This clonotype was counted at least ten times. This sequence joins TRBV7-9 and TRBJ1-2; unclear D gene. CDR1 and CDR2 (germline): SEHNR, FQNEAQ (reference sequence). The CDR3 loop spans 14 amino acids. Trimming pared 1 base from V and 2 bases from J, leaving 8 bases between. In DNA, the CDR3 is TGTGCCAGCAGCTTAGTGGGGAGGAACTATGGCTACACCTTC. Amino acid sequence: CASSLVGRNYGYTF.

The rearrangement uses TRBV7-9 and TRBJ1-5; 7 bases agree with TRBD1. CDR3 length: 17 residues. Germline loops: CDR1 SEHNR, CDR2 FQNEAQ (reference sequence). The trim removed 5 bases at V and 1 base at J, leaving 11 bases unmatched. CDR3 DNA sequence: TGTGCCAGCAGCCAGGATAACAGGGGAAAAAGCAATCAGCCCCAGCATTTT. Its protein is CASSQDNRGKSNQPQHF.

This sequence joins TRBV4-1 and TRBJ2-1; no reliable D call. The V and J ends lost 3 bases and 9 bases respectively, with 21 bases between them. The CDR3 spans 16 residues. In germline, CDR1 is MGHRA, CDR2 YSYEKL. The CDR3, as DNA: TGCGCCAGCAGCCAGGGGATCTGGGCTAGTAATGGTGAGCAGTTCTTC. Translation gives CASSQGIWASNGEQFF.